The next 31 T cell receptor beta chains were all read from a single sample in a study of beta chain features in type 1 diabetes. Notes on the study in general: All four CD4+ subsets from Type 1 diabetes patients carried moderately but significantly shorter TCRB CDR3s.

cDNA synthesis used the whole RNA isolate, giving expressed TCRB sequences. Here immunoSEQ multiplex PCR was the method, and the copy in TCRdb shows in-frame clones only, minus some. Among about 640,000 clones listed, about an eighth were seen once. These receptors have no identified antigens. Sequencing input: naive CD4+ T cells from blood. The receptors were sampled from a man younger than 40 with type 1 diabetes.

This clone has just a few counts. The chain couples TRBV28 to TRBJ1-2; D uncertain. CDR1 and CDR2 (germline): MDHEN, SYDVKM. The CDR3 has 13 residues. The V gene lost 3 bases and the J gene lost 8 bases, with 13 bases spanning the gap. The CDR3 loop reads CASSFSLDRGYTF. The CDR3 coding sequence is TGTGCCAGCAGTTTCTCCCTGGACCGGGGCTACACCTTC.

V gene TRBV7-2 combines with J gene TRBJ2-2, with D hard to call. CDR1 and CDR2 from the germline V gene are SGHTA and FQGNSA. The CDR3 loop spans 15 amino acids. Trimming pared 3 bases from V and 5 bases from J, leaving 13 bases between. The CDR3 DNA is TGTGCCAGCAGCTTCCAAGGGCCTGAAACCGGGGAGCTGTTTTTT. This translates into CASSFQGPETGELFF. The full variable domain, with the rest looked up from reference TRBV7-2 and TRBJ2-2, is GAGVSQSPSNKVTEKGKDVELRCDPISGHTALYWYRQSLGQGLEFLIYFQGNSAPDKSGLPSDRFSAERTGGSVSTLTIQRTQQEDSAVYLCASSFQGPETGELFFGEGSRLTVL.

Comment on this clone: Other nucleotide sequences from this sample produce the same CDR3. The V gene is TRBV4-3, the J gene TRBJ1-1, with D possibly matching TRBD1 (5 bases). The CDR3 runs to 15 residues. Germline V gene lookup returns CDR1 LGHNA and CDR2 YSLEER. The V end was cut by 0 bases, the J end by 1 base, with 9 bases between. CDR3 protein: CASSQEGGGNTEAFF. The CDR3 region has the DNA TGCGCCAGCAGCCAAGAAGGCGGGGGGAACACTGAAGCTTTCTTT.

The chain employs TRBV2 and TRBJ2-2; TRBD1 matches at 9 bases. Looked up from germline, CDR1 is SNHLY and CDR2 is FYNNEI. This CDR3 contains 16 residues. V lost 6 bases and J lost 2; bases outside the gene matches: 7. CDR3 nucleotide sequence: TGTGCCAGCAGCCTAGAGGGACAGGGAAACACCGGGGAGCTGTTTTTT. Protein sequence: CASSLEGQGNTGELFF.

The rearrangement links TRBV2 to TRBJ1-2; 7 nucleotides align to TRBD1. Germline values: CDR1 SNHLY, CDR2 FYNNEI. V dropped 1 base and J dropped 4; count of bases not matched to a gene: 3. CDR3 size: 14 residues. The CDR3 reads CASSEVQGTYGYTF. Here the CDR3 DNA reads TGTGCCAGCAGTGAAGTACAGGGGACCTATGGCTACACCTTC. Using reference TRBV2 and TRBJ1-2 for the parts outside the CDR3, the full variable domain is EPEVTQTPSHQVTQMGQEVILRCVPISNHLYFYWYRQILGQKVEFLVSFYNNEISEKSEIFDDQFSVERPDGSNFTLKIRSTKLEDSAMYFCASSEVQGTYGYTFGSGTRLTVV.

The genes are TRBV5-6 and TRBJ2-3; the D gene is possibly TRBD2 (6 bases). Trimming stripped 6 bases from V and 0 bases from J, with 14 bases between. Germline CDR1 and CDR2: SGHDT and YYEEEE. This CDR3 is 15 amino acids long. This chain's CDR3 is CASTGGLASTDTQYF. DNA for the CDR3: TGTGCCAGCACCGGGGGACTGGCTAGCACAGATACGCAGTATTTT.

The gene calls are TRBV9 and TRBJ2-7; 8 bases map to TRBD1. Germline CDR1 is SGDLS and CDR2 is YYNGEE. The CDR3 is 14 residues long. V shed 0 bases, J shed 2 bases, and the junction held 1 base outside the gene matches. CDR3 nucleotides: TGTGCCAGCAGCGTAGCAGGGGGCACCTACGAGCAGTACTTC. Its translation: CASSVAGGTYEQYF.

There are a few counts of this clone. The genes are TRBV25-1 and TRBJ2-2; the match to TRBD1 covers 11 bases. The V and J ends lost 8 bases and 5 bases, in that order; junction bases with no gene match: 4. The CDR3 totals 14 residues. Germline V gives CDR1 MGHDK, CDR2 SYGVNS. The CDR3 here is CASAGQGATGELFF. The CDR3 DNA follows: TGTGCCAGCGCAGGACAGGGGGCGACCGGGGAGCTGTTTTTT.

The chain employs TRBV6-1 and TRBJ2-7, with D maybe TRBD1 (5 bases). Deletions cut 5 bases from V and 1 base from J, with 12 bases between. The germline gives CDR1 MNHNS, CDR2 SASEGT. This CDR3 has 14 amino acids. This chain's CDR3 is CASSTFDSSYEQYF. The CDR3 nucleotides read TGTGCCAGCAGTACTTTTGACAGTTCCTACGAGCAGTACTTC.

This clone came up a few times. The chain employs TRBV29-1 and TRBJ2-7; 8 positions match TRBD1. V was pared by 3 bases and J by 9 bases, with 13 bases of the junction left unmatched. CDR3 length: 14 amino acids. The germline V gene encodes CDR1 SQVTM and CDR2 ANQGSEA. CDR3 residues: CSVDGGRGPLVQYF. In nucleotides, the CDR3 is TGCAGCGTTGACGGGGGCAGGGGGCCTTTAGTGCAGTACTTC.

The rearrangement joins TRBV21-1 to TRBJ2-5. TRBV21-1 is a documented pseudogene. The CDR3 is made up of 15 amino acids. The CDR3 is CASSFPGRHKETQYF. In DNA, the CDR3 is TGTGCCAGCAGCTTCCCGGGACGCCATAAAGAGACCCAGTACTTC.

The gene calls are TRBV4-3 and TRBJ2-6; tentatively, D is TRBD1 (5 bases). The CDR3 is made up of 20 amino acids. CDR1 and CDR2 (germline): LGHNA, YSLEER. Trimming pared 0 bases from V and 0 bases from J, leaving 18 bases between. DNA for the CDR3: TGCGCCAGCAGCCAAGAGAGAAGGCGGATGCAGGGCTCTGGGGCCAACGTCCTGACTTTC. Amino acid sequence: CASSQERRRMQGSGANVLTF.

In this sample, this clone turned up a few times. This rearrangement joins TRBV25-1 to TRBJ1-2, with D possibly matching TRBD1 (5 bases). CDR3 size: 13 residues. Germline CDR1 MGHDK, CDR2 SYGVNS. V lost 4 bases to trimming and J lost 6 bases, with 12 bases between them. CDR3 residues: CASSVRELHGYTF. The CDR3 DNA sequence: TGTGCCAGCAGTGTCAGGGAGTTACATGGCTACACCTTC.

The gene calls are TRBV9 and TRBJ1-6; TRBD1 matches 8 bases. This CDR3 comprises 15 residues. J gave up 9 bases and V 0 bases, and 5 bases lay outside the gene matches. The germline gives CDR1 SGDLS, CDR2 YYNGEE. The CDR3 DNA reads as TGTGCCAGCAGCGTAGAATGGACAGGGTCTTCACCCCTCCACTTT. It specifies CASSVEWTGSSPLHF.

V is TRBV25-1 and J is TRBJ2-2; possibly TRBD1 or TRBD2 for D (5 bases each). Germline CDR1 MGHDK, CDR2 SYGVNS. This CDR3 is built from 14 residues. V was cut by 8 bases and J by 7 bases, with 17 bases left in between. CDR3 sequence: CASGSPGRGGELFF. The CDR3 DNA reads TGTGCCAGCGGATCCCCAGGGAGAGGCGGGGAGCTGTTTTTT.

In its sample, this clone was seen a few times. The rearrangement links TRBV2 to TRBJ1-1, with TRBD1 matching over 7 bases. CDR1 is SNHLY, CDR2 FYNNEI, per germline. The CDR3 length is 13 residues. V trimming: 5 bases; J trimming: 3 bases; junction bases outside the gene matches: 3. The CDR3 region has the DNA TGTGCCAGCAGTAAAGACAGGGACACTGAAGCTTTCTTT. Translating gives CASSKDRDTEAFF.

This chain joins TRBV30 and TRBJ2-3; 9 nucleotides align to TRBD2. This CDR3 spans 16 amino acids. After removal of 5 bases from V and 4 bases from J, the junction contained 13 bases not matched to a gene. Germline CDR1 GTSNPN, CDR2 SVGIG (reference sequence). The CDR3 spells CAWVPSGGLASDTQYF. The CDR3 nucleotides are TGTGCCTGGGTTCCATCAGGGGGACTAGCCTCAGATACGCAGTATTTT.

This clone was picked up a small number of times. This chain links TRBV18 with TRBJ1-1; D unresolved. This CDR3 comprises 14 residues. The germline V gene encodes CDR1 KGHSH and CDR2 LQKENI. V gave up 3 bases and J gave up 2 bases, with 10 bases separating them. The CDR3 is CASSPRVGNTEAFF. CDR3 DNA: TGTGCCAGCTCACCTCGTGTAGGAAACACTGAAGCTTTCTTT.

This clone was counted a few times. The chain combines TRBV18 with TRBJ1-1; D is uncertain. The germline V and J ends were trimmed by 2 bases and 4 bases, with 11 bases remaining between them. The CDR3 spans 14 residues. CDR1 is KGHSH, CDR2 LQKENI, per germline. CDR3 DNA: TGTGCCAGCTCACCAAGAGTTCCGGGCACTGAAGCTTTCTTT. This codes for CASSPRVPGTEAFF.

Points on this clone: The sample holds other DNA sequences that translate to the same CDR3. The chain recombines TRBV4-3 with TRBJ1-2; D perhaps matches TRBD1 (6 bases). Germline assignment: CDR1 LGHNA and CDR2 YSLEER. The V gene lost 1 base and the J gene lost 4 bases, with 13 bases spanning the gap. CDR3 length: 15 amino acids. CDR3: CASSQVQGGGYGYTF. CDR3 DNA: TGCGCCAGCAGCCAAGTACAGGGAGGGGGCTATGGCTACACCTTC.

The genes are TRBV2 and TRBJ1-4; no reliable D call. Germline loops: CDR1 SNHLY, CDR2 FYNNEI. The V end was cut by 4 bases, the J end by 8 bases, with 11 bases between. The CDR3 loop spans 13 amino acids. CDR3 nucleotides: TGTGCCAGCAGTGTCAACCCGGGGGAAAAACTGTTTTTT. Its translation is CASSVNPGEKLFF.

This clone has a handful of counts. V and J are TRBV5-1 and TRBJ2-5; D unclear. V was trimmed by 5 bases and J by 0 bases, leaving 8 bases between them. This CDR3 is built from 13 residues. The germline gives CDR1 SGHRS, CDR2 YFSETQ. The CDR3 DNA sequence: TGCGCCAGCAGGAGGCAGGACCAAGAGACCCAGTACTTC. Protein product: CASRRQDQETQYF.

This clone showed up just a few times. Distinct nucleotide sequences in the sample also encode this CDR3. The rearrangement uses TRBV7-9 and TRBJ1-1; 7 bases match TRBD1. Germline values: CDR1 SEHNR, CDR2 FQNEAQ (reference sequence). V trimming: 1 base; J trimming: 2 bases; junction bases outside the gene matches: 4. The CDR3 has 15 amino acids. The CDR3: CASSLGDRRNTEAFF. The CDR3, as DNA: TGTGCCAGCAGCTTAGGGGACAGACGTAACACTGAAGCTTTCTTT.

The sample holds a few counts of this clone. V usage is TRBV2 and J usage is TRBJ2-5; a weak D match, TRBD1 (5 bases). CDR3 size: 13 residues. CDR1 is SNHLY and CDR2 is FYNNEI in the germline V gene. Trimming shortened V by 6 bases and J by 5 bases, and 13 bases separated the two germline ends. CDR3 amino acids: CASRRQSLETQYF. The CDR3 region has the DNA TGTGCCAGCAGGCGACAGTCCTTGGAGACCCAGTACTTC.

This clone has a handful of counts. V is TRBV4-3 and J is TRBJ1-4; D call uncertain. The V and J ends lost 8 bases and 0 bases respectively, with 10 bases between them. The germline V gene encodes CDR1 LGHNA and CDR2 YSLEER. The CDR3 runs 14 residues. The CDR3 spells CASGWTSTNEKLFF. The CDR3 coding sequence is TGCGCCAGCGGTTGGACCTCAACTAATGAAAAACTGTTTTTT.

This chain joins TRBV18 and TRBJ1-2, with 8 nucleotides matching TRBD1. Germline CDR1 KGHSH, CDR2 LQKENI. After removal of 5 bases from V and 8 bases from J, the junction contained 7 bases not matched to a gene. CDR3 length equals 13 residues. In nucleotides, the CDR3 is TGTGCCAGCTCAGCGGACAGGGAGGAAGGCTACACCTTC. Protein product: CASSADREEGYTF. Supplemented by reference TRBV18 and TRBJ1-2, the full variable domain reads NAGVMQNPRHLVRRRGQEARLRCSPMKGHSHVYWYRQLPEEGLKFMVYLQKENIIDESGMPKERFSAEFPKEGPSILRIQQVVRGDSAAYFCASSADREEGYTFGSGTRLTVV.

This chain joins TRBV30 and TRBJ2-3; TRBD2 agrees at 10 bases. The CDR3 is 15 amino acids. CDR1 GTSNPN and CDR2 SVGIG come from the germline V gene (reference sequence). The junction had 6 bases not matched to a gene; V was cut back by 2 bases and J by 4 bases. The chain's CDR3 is CAWSRQRGGSDTQYF. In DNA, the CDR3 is TGTGCCTGGAGTCGGCAGCGGGGGGGATCAGATACGCAGTATTTT.

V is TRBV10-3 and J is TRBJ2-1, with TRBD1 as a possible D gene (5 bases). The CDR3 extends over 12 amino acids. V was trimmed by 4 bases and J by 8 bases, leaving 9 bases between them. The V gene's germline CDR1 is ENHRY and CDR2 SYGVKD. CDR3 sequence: CAISGQTHEQFF. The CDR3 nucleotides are TGTGCCATCAGTGGACAGACCCATGAGCAGTTCTTC.

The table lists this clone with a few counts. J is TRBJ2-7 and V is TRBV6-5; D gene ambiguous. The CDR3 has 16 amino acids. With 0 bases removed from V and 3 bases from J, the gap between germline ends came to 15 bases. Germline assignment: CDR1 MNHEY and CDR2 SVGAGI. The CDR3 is CASSYSDPGMIYEQYF. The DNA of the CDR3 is TGTGCCAGCAGTTACTCTGATCCGGGTATGATCTACGAGCAGTACTTC.

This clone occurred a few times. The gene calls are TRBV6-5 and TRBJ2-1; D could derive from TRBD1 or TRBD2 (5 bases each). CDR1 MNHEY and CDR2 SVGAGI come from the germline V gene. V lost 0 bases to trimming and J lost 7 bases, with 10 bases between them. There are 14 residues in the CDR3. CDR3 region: CASSYSYGGNEQFF. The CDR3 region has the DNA TGTGCCAGCAGTTACTCCTATGGGGGAAATGAGCAGTTCTTC.

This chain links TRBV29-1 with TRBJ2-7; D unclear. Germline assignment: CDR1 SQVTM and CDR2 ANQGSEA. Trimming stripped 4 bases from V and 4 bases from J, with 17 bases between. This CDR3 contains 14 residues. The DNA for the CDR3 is TGCAGCGTTGGTCCCACCCTAGGTTCGTACGAGCAGTACTTC. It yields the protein CSVGPTLGSYEQYF.